These T cell receptor beta chains were read from a single sample in a study of blood T cell repertoires in COVID-19. Clones were sequenced by immunoSEQ multiplex PCR, and TCRdb holds only the in-frame ones, with some missing. The data hold about 62,000 clones, with around 87% observed a single time. The specimen sequenced was peripheral blood. These receptors were collected from a man in his 70s with acute or convalescent COVID-19. CDR3s include the opening cysteine and the closing phenylalanine or tryptophan. A D gene is named only where the DNA matches it firmly. Rows give clone size only sometimes, using once, few, many, or a class for an expanded clone.

clone size	D gene	J gene	V gene	CDR3 DNA	CDR3 protein
-	-	TRBJ1-2	TRBV3-1/TRBV3-2	TGTGCCAGCAGCCAAGATTCCGGGGGACGTGGCTACACCTTC	CASSQDSGGRGYTF
-	-	TRBJ1-5	TRBV5-5	TGTGCCAGCAGCTTGTCCATGACTGACTCCAAGCATTTT	CASSLSMTDSKHF
-	TRBD2	TRBJ2-1	TRBV5-4	TGTGCCGCTGAATCTAGCGGGAGGTTTGGGCAGTTCTTC	CAAESSGRFGQFF
-	TRBD2	TRBJ2-7	TRBV5-1	TGCGCCAGCAGCCCCGGGACTAGCGGCCCCGGAGTGCAGTACTTC	CASSPGTSGPGVQYF
-	TRBD1	TRBJ1-5	TRBV5-1	TGCGCCAGCAGCTCGACAGGGGGCAATCAGCCCCAGCATTTT	CASSSTGGNQPQHF
-	-	TRBJ1-5	TRBV15	TGTGCCACCACCGACTCACTTCAGGGGTATCAGCCCCAGCATTTT	CATTDSLQGYQPQHF
once	-	TRBJ1-5	TRBV5-4	TGTGCCAGCAGCTTAGGGGGGGAAAGGAATCAGCCCCAGCATTTT	CASSLGGERNQPQHF
-	TRBD2	TRBJ2-2	TRBV14	TGTGCCAGCAGCCCGTGGGGAGGGCCCCACACCGGGGAGCTGTTTTTT	CASSPWGGPHTGELFF
-	-	TRBJ2-2	TRBV6-6	TGTGCCAGCAGTTACAGGGGCCCAAGGTCCGGGGAGCTGTTTTTT	CASSYRGPRSGELFF
-	-	TRBJ1-2	TRBV5-4	TGTGCCAGCAGCCCCCCCGGGGGGGAACGGGGCTACACCTTC	CASSPPGGERGYTF
-	-	TRBJ2-5	TRBV28	TGTGCCAGCAAAACAGGGTTAGGTGCCTGGGAGACCCAGTACTTC	CASKTGLGAWETQYF
-	-	TRBJ2-6	TRBV7-3	TGTGCCAGCAGCTTAAGCTCGGCGGGCTCTGGGGCCAACGTCCTGACTTTC	CASSLSSAGSGANVLTF
-	-	TRBJ1-6	TRBV4-2	TGTGCCAGCAGCCAAGAGAGGGTTTCACCCCTCCACTTT	CASSQERVSPLHF
-	TRBD1	TRBJ1-1	TRBV2	TGTGCCAGCAGCTCGACAGGGGGGAACACTGAAGCTTTCTTT	CASSSTGGNTEAFF
-	TRBD1	TRBJ1-2	TRBV4-1	TGCGCCAGCAGCCAAGATAGGGGGGCGGACGACAGGGAGATATTCTTCGGCTACACCTTC	CASSQDRGADDREIFFGYTF
-	TRBD2	TRBJ2-3	TRBV11-1	TGTGCCAGCAGCCCCCCCCGACTAGCGGGAGCAGATACGCAGTATTTT	CASSPPRLAGADTQYF
-	TRBD1	TRBJ2-3	TRBV4-2	TGTGCCAGCAGCCAAGTCCCGATTGCCGGGACAGGGGGCACAGATACGCAGTATTTT	CASSQVPIAGTGGTDTQYF
-	TRBD1	TRBJ2-7	TRBV7-7	TGTGCTAGCAGCTTACGGACAGGCAGCTCCTACGAGCAGTACTTC	CASSLRTGSSYEQYF
-	-	TRBJ2-1	TRBV24-1	TGTGCCACCAGTGATTTTGGTCCCAGGGATGAGCAGTTCTTC	CATSDFGPRDEQFF
-	TRBD1	TRBJ1-4	TRBV19	TGTGCCAGTAGTAGACAGGGGGTTGAAAAACTGTTTTTT	CASSRQGVEKLFF
-	TRBD1	TRBJ1-2	TRBV5-1	TGCGCCAGCAGCTGGGGACAGGGGGAGGATGGCTACACCTTC	CASSWGQGEDGYTF
-	-	TRBJ2-1	TRBV7-2	TGTGCCAGCAGCTTGGCGGGGACGCGAGATTACAATGAGCAGTTCTTC	CASSLAGTRDYNEQFF
-	-	TRBJ1-5	TRBV19	TGTGCCAGTAGTATGAGAACTGGGCCCCAGCATTTT	CASSMRTGPQHF
once	-	TRBJ2-7	TRBV28	TGTGCCAGCAGTCCCAGGGACTACGAGCAGTACTTC	CASSPRDYEQYF
once	TRBD1	TRBJ2-7	TRBV5-4	TGTGCCAGCAGATCTAGGACAGGGGATGGCGAGCAGTACTTC	CASRSRTGDGEQYF
-	TRBD2	TRBJ2-5	TRBV3-1/TRBV3-2	TGTGCGGTCCGGACGGGAGGGTACCAAGAGACCCAGTACTTC	CAVRTGGYQETQYF
-	TRBD1	TRBJ2-1	TRBV11-2	TGTGCCAGCAGCTTAGGACAGGGGCTCTCGAATGAGCAGTTCTTC	CASSLGQGLSNEQFF
-	TRBD1	TRBJ2-7	TRBV6-5	TGTGCCACCCGAGGGACAGGGCTCTACGAGCAGTACTTC	CATRGTGLYEQYF
-	-	TRBJ2-3	TRBV7-2	TGTGCCAGCAGCTTAGCTGCTAACACAGATACGCAGTATTTT	CASSLAANTDTQYF
-	-	TRBJ2-1	TRBV10-3	TGTGCCATCAGTGGCAATAGCGGAAACAATGAGCAGTTCTTC	CAISGNSGNNEQFF
-	TRBD1	TRBJ2-7	TRBV29-1	TGCAGCGTTGGACAGGGTATTTACGAGCAGTACTTC	CSVGQGIYEQYF